This paragraph covers one T cell receptor beta chain sequence. Measured with immunoSEQ multiplex PCR; TCRdb has only the in-frame clones, and not every one. The sample yields around 97,000 clones, around nine tenths seen once. The germline gives CDR1 SNHLY, CDR2 FYNNEI. The CDR3 sequence is 15 residues long. With V trimmed by 1 base and J by 3 bases, 6 bases remained unmatched. This entry belongs to a study of T cell changes during pregnancy in multiple sclerosis. Sequences were derived from peripheral blood, sampled after pregnancy. This receptor was taken from a female donor with multiple sclerosis, enrolled in a pregnancy study. The chain employs TRBV2 and TRBJ2-7; TRBD1 agrees at 7 bases. The CDR3 DNA reads TGTGCCAGCAGTGAAGACGGGGACAGACTCTACGAGCAGTACTTC. Translation gives CASSEDGDRLYEQYF.